This T cell receptor (beta chain) originates from a study of T cell responses to AZD1222 COVID-19 vaccine. Study context: Pooling covered second doses at about 4 or about 12 weeks.

Method: immunoSEQ multiplex PCR; TCRdb's copy keeps in-frame clones and lacks some. The sample holds more than 150,000 clones, approximately 91% seen once. Regarding this clone: Its antigen is not known.

Study conclusions and caveats: The donors showed a predominance of white British ancestry and of females, with possible underestimation of clonal diversity. Among spike-specific TCRs, nearly half reportedly target unmutated variant regions. Researchers took repertoire samples only after the peak T cell response had come.

V lost 0 bases and J 0 bases, leaving 8 bases between the germline ends. The germline gives CDR1 MDHEN, CDR2 SYDVKM. The CDR3 consists of 16 residues. The specimen was peripheral blood, collected on day 0 of AZD1222 vaccination. This TCR came from an adult in good health. The V gene is TRBV28, the J gene TRBJ1-4, with D uncertain. DNA for the CDR3: TGTGCCAGCAGTTTATGGCAAGTTGCAACTAATGAAAAACTGTTTTTT. This sequence encodes CASSLWQVATNEKLFF.